The 4 T cell receptor beta chains below were found in one sample sequenced in a study of blood T cells in healthy people across ages. Together with a sample-barcoded 5' primer, a J-beta primer mix was included in a second PCR lasting about 6 to 11 cycles. A single record per CDR3 protein comes from TCRdb applying MiXCR to the 5' RACE reads. The sample contains about 640,000 distinct CDR3 sequences, about 54% of which appear only once. The sequenced material came from blood. The receptors were gathered from a man between 60 and 70 years old in good health.

The chain couples TRBV4-2 to TRBJ2-7; 13 positions agree with TRBD2. Germline values: CDR1 LGHNA, CDR2 YNFKEQ. This CDR3 contains 13 residues. Trimming cost V 4 bases and J 7 bases; bases outside gene matches: 1. The CDR3 is CASSRLAGGEQYF. The CDR3 nucleotides are TGTGCCAGCAGCCGACTAGCGGGGGGTGAGCAGTACTTC.

The genes are TRBV5-1 and TRBJ2-5; 10 bases are shared with TRBD1. Trimming cost V 1 base and J 5 bases; bases outside gene matches: 5. The CDR3 loop spans 15 amino acids. Germline lookup yields CDR1 SGHRS and CDR2 YFSETQ. The CDR3 here is CASSLRTGGFETQYF. The CDR3 nucleotides read TGCGCCAGCAGCTTGAGGACAGGGGGTTTCGAGACCCAGTACTTC.

The chain carries TRBV12-3 or TRBV12-4 and TRBJ1-5; D is unresolved. With 1 base removed from V and 0 bases from J, the gap between germline ends came to 13 bases. The CDR3 is made up of 17 amino acids. CDR3 in amino acids: CASSLGPGNLSNQPQHF. The CDR3 DNA sequence: TGTGCCAGCAGTTTAGGTCCCGGGAACCTTAGCAATCAGCCCCAGCATTTT.

J is TRBJ2-1 and V is TRBV29-1; either TRBD1 or TRBD2 may supply D (6 bases each). Germline V lookup: CDR1 SQVTM, CDR2 ANQGSEA. V lost 3 bases, J lost 12 bases, and 15 bases lay in between. The CDR3 sequence is 12 residues long. CDR3 sequence reads: CSVEEGDWGQFF. The CDR3 DNA reads TGCAGCGTTGAGGAGGGGGATTGGGGGCAGTTCTTC.